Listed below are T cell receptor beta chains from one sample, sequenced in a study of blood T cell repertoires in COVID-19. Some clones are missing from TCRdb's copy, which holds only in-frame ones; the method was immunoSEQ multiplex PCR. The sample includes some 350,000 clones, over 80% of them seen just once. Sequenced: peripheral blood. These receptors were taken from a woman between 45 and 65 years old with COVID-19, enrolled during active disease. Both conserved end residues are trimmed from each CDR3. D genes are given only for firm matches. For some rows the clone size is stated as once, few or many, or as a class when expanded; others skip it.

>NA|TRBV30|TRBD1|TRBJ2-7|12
AWGPGQGAYEQY
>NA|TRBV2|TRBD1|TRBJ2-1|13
ASRPGQLFNNEQF
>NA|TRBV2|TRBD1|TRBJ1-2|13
ASTKNKDRVYGYT
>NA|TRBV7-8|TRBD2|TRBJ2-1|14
ASSLELAGGPNEQF
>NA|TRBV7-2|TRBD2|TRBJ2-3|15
ASSSTAGGRRTDTQY
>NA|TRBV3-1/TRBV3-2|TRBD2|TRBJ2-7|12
ASSQPGTRGEQY
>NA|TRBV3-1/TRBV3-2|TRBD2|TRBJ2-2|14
ASSRSGNRLTGELF
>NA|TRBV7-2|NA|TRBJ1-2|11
ACGATPNYGYT
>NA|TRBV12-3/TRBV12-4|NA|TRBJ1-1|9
ASSLQKEAF
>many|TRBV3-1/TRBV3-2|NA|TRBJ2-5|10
ASSHEPGTQY
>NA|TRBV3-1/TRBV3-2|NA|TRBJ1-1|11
ASSQGGRAEAF
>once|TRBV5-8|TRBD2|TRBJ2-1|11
ASSLLASGLRF
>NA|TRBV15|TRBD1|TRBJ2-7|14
ATSRDLGRGSLEQY